The present T cell receptor beta chain was sequenced within a study of blood T cell repertoires in COVID-19. V lost 0 bases and J lost 7, with 12 bases in between. The CDR3 has 14 residues. Germline assignment: CDR1 SGHNT and CDR2 YENEEA. Only in-frame clones appear in the TCRdb table, and some are missing; sequencing was by immunoSEQ multiplex PCR. The sample lists about 230,000 clones; less than 85% were seen once. The rearrangement joins TRBV11-3 to TRBJ1-2; D gene uncertain. The specimen sequenced was PBMCs or T cells enriched from blood (not recorded which). This TCR was sampled from a man between 60 and 75 years old who had recovered from COVID-19. This CDR3 reads CASSLDTGTVGYTF. CDR3 coding DNA: TGTGCCAGCAGCTTAGATACGGGAACAGTTGGCTACACCTTC. Looking up the rest from reference TRBV11-3 and TRBJ1-2 gives the full variable domain: EAGVVQSPRYKIIEKKQPVAFWCNPISGHNTLYWYLQNLGQGPELLIRYENEEAVDDSQLPKDRFSAERLKGVDSTLKIQPAELGDSAVYLCASSLDTGTVGYTFGSGTRLTVV.